Below, one TCR beta chain is given with its context. Antigen specificity is unknown. This sample is drawn from a study of OX40 agonist ivuxolimab in advanced cancers. At the level of the study: Ivuxolimab, an antibody that agonizes OX40 (CD134), was administered to the patients. At 0.01 to 10 mg/kg, ivuxolimab was administered intravenously to patients every 2 weeks. General study findings and limits: There were, on average, more expanded clones in CD8+ T cells than in CD4+.

Assay used: immunoSEQ multiplex PCR; TCRdb lists only in-frame clones, some missing. The table shows 77,000 or so clones, with less than 85% occurring only once. From germline, CDR1 is SGHRS and CDR2 YFSETQ. This CDR3 is 13 amino acids long. The ends lost 7 bases at V and 8 bases at J; junction bases unmatched: 7. The chain is built from TRBV5-1 and TRBJ1-4; TRBD1 aligns across 8 bases. The starting material was CD4+ or CD8+ T cells sorted from blood, obtained in a trial of the OX40 agonist ivuxolimab. The clonotype comes from an adult with an advanced solid tumor such as melanoma, head and neck, liver or kidney cancer. CDR3 in amino acids: CASRTGIREKLFF. The DNA of the CDR3 is TGCGCCAGCCGGACAGGGATTAGGGAAAAACTGTTTTTT.